The rows below give T cell receptor beta chains drawn from one sample of a study of beta chain features in type 1 diabetes. The repertoire was sequenced with immunoSEQ multiplex PCR; TCRdb's copy has only in-frame clones and lacks some. The profile covers about 320,000 clones, with about 14% appearing a single time and approximately 6.7% taken by the ten largest. Sequencing used central memory CD4+ T cells from blood. Every receptor here comes from a man aged 30 to 39 in good health. Each CDR3 is given with its conserved first and last residue. Fields, in order: J gene, D gene, clone size, V gene, CDR3 protein, CDR3 DNA. A D gene is named only where the DNA matches it firmly. Size is stated for part of the rows, as once, few or many counts, or as a class when the clone is expanded.

j_gene: TRBJ2-1
d_gene: TRBD1
abundance: few
v_gene: TRBV6-1
CDR3aa: CASSPPGQGYNEQFF
CDR3nt: TGTGCCAGCAGTCCGCCCGGACAGGGGTACAATGAGCAGTTCTTC

j_gene: TRBJ2-7
d_gene: .
abundance: .
v_gene: TRBV10-3
CDR3aa: CAIRAGPGEQYF
CDR3nt: TGTGCCATCAGGGCAGGCCCCGGGGAGCAGTACTTC

j_gene: TRBJ2-5
d_gene: TRBD2
abundance: .
v_gene: TRBV6-5
CDR3aa: CASNPTSLPKTQYF
CDR3nt: TGTGCCAGCAACCCGACTAGCCTTCCGAAGACCCAGTACTTC

j_gene: TRBJ2-1
d_gene: .
abundance: few
v_gene: TRBV11-3
CDR3aa: CASSLRSLGEQFF
CDR3nt: TGTGCCAGCAGCCTTCGCAGCTTGGGAGAGCAGTTCTTC

j_gene: TRBJ2-5
d_gene: .
abundance: few
v_gene: TRBV5-4
CDR3aa: CASSPRARGEETQYF
CDR3nt: TGTGCCAGCAGCCCCCGGGCGCGGGGTGAAGAGACCCAGTACTTC

j_gene: TRBJ2-2
d_gene: .
abundance: many
v_gene: TRBV14
CDR3aa: CASSQALNGELFF
CDR3nt: TGTGCCAGCAGCCAAGCGCTTAACGGGGAGCTGTTTTTT

j_gene: TRBJ1-4
d_gene: TRBD1
abundance: .
v_gene: TRBV7-2
CDR3aa: CASSLGAGGVYEKLFF
CDR3nt: TGTGCCAGCAGCTTAGGGGCAGGGGGCGTCTATGAAAAACTGTTTTTT

j_gene: TRBJ1-1
d_gene: .
abundance: few
v_gene: TRBV30
CDR3aa: CAWNRAVEAFF
CDR3nt: TGTGCCTGGAACCGGGCGGTTGAAGCTTTCTTT

j_gene: TRBJ2-1
d_gene: .
abundance: few
v_gene: TRBV12-5
CDR3aa: CASGFSPQVTVITYNEQFF
CDR3nt: TGTGCTAGTGGTTTTTCGCCGCAAGTGACAGTAATAACCTACAATGAGCAGTTCTTC

j_gene: TRBJ2-5
d_gene: .
abundance: .
v_gene: TRBV10-3
CDR3aa: CATGRTEYQETQYF
CDR3nt: TGTGCCACAGGCCGAACAGAGTACCAAGAGACCCAGTACTTC

j_gene: TRBJ2-2
d_gene: TRBD2
abundance: .
v_gene: TRBV7-9
CDR3aa: CASSHQASGRVNTGELFF
CDR3nt: TGTGCCAGCAGCCATCAGGCCAGCGGGAGGGTGAACACCGGGGAGCTGTTTTTT

j_gene: TRBJ2-1
d_gene: .
abundance: few
v_gene: TRBV7-2
CDR3aa: CASSPSGTHSEQFF
CDR3nt: TGTGCCAGCAGCCCCTCGGGGACCCATTCTGAGCAGTTCTTC

j_gene: TRBJ1-1
d_gene: .
abundance: .
v_gene: TRBV5-4
CDR3aa: CASSFAENTEAFF
CDR3nt: TGTGCCAGCAGCTTCGCGGAGAACACTGAAGCTTTCTTT

j_gene: TRBJ2-3
d_gene: TRBD2
abundance: many
v_gene: TRBV27
CDR3aa: CASRCSGGSPECTDTQYF
CDR3nt: TGTGCCAGCAGATGTAGCGGGGGAAGCCCCGAATGCACAGATACGCAGTATTTT

j_gene: TRBJ2-1
d_gene: TRBD2
abundance: large
v_gene: TRBV10-3
CDR3aa: CASLAGESNEQFF
CDR3nt: TGTGCCAGCCTAGCGGGAGAATCAAATGAGCAGTTCTTC

j_gene: TRBJ2-1
d_gene: .
abundance: few
v_gene: TRBV11-3
CDR3aa: CASSSELYNEQFF
CDR3nt: TGTGCCAGCAGCTCCGAACTTTACAATGAGCAGTTCTTC

j_gene: TRBJ2-2
d_gene: .
abundance: few
v_gene: TRBV20-1
CDR3aa: CSSPQGGELFF
CDR3nt: TGCAGTTCTCCTCAGGGCGGGGAGCTGTTTTTT

j_gene: TRBJ2-5
d_gene: .
abundance: .
v_gene: TRBV4-1
CDR3aa: CASSQVWTQQETQYF
CDR3nt: TGCGCCAGCAGCCAAGTATGGACCCAACAAGAGACCCAGTACTTC

j_gene: TRBJ1-1
d_gene: .
abundance: few
v_gene: TRBV4-1
CDR3aa: CASSQEMTELNTEAFF
CDR3nt: TGCGCCAGCAGCCAAGAAATGACCGAATTGAACACTGAAGCTTTCTTT

j_gene: TRBJ2-3
d_gene: TRBD2
abundance: .
v_gene: TRBV10-3
CDR3aa: CAISWTSGSTDTQYF
CDR3nt: TGTGCCATCAGTTGGACTAGCGGGAGCACAGATACGCAGTATTTT

j_gene: TRBJ2-1
d_gene: TRBD2
abundance: few
v_gene: TRBV4-3
CDR3aa: CASSQERGLAGDPFF
CDR3nt: TGCGCCAGCAGCCAAGAGAGAGGGCTAGCGGGAGACCCGTTCTTC

j_gene: TRBJ1-2
d_gene: .
abundance: few
v_gene: TRBV7-2
CDR3aa: CASSYRFGGANYGYTF
CDR3nt: TGTGCCAGCAGCTACCGCTTTGGGGGCGCCAACTATGGCTACACCTTC

j_gene: TRBJ1-6
d_gene: .
abundance: few
v_gene: TRBV18
CDR3aa: CASSPTAGWSPLHF
CDR3nt: TGTGCCAGCTCACCAACTGCAGGCTGGTCACCCCTCCACTTT

j_gene: TRBJ2-1
d_gene: .
abundance: few
v_gene: TRBV5-1
CDR3aa: CASSLPNLSSYNEQFF
CDR3nt: TGCGCCAGCAGCTTACCAAATTTAAGCTCCTACAATGAGCAGTTCTTC

j_gene: TRBJ2-3
d_gene: .
abundance: .
v_gene: TRBV7-8
CDR3aa: CASSLDAGIGTDTQYF
CDR3nt: TGTGCCAGCAGCTTGGATGCAGGGATTGGCACAGATACGCAGTATTTT

j_gene: TRBJ2-1
d_gene: .
abundance: many
v_gene: TRBV4-3
CDR3aa: CASSPDIGTFGQRQFF
CDR3nt: TGCGCCAGCAGCCCCGATATTGGAACATTCGGACAACGGCAGTTCTTC

j_gene: TRBJ2-5
d_gene: TRBD2
abundance: .
v_gene: TRBV4-2
CDR3aa: CASSPTSSGRRSETQYF
CDR3nt: TGTGCCAGCAGCCCGACCTCTAGCGGGAGACGGTCAGAGACCCAGTACTTC

j_gene: TRBJ1-2
d_gene: .
abundance: few
v_gene: TRBV25-1
CDR3aa: CASTGPLGNYGYTF
CDR3nt: TGTGCCAGCACCGGGCCTCTAGGGAACTATGGCTACACCTTC

j_gene: TRBJ2-5
d_gene: TRBD2
abundance: .
v_gene: TRBV9
CDR3aa: CASSVDMAGGLYF
CDR3nt: TGTGCCAGCAGCGTAGATATGGCGGGGGGTTTGTACTTC

j_gene: TRBJ1-1
d_gene: TRBD1
abundance: .
v_gene: TRBV10-2
CDR3aa: CASSESMWTGVTEAFF
CDR3nt: TGCGCCAGCAGTGAGTCGATGTGGACAGGGGTGACTGAAGCTTTCTTT

j_gene: TRBJ2-3
d_gene: TRBD2
abundance: few
v_gene: TRBV23-1
CDR3aa: CASSQFPPPSGTHTQYF
CDR3nt: TGCGCCAGCAGTCAATTTCCCCCCCCTAGCGGCACACATACGCAGTATTTT

j_gene: TRBJ1-2
d_gene: .
abundance: .
v_gene: TRBV30
CDR3aa: CAWRSWGGSYGYTF
CDR3nt: TGTGCCTGGAGGTCGTGGGGAGGAAGCTATGGCTACACCTTC

j_gene: TRBJ1-1
d_gene: TRBD1
abundance: .
v_gene: TRBV18
CDR3aa: CASSPLAGGDTEAFF
CDR3nt: TGTGCCAGCTCACCATTGGCAGGGGGGGACACTGAAGCTTTCTTT

j_gene: TRBJ2-4
d_gene: .
abundance: few
v_gene: TRBV4-1
CDR3aa: CASSQAPPGGQGGKNIQYF
CDR3nt: TGCGCCAGCAGCCAAGCCCCTCCGGGAGGACAGGGAGGCAAAAACATTCAGTACTTC

j_gene: TRBJ2-5
d_gene: TRBD1
abundance: .
v_gene: TRBV9
CDR3aa: CASSARTGPKETQYF
CDR3nt: TGTGCCAGCAGCGCCCGGACAGGTCCGAAAGAGACCCAGTACTTC

j_gene: TRBJ2-1
d_gene: .
abundance: few
v_gene: TRBV5-4
CDR3aa: CASSRGTENEQFF
CDR3nt: TGTGCCAGCAGCCGCGGGACAGAAAATGAGCAGTTCTTC

j_gene: TRBJ1-3
d_gene: TRBD1
abundance: .
v_gene: TRBV28
CDR3aa: CASSSGTVSGNTTYF
CDR3nt: TGTGCCAGCAGTTCCGGGACAGTCTCTGGAAACACCACATATTTT

j_gene: TRBJ2-3
d_gene: TRBD2
abundance: few
v_gene: TRBV19
CDR3aa: CASSPLAGGLTDTQYF
CDR3nt: TGTGCCAGTAGTCCTCTAGCGGGGGGCCTCACAGATACGCAGTATTTT

j_gene: TRBJ2-7
d_gene: TRBD1
abundance: many
v_gene: TRBV6-6
CDR3aa: CASSLGQGSYEQYF
CDR3nt: TGTGCCAGCAGTCTCGGACAGGGCTCCTACGAGCAGTACTTC

j_gene: TRBJ1-1
d_gene: TRBD1
abundance: many
v_gene: TRBV11-2
CDR3aa: CASSPGRGGTEAFF
CDR3nt: TGTGCCAGCAGCCCAGGCAGGGGGGGGACTGAAGCTTTCTTT

j_gene: TRBJ2-1
d_gene: .
abundance: .
v_gene: TRBV21-1
CDR3aa: CASSSRGRPAHYNEQFF
CDR3nt: TGTGCCAGCAGCTCAAGAGGTCGACCGGCCCACTACAATGAGCAGTTCTTC

j_gene: TRBJ1-1
d_gene: .
abundance: .
v_gene: TRBV19
CDR3aa: CASSLKNTEAFF
CDR3nt: TGTGCCAGTAGCCTAAAGAACACTGAAGCTTTCTTT

j_gene: TRBJ2-2
d_gene: .
abundance: few
v_gene: TRBV7-2
CDR3aa: CASSWPGAGELFF
CDR3nt: TGTGCCAGCAGCTGGCCGGGGGCCGGGGAGCTGTTTTTT

j_gene: TRBJ1-1
d_gene: TRBD1
abundance: many
v_gene: TRBV14
CDR3aa: CASSPHPRQGSLNTEAFF
CDR3nt: TGTGCCAGCAGCCCTCACCCCCGACAGGGGAGCTTGAACACTGAAGCTTTCTTT

j_gene: TRBJ2-2
d_gene: TRBD1
abundance: few
v_gene: TRBV11-2
CDR3aa: CASRGRGRGTGELFF
CDR3nt: TGTGCCAGCAGGGGCAGGGGGCGAGGCACCGGGGAGCTGTTTTTT

j_gene: TRBJ2-1
d_gene: .
abundance: .
v_gene: TRBV23-1
CDR3aa: CASVRGNGAGVYNEQFF
CDR3nt: TGCGCCAGCGTCCGGGGGAACGGAGCAGGGGTCTACAATGAGCAGTTCTTC